This T cell receptor (beta chain) was identified in a study of T-cell memory formation after mild COVID-19. The study's findings and limits: Clones that shrank (day 15 to 85) were balanced CD4/CD8, whereas later expanders leaned CD4+. Clones that contracted clustered mainly in CM and EM if CD4+ and in EMRA if CD8+.

Germline V gives CDR1 SGDLS, CDR2 YYNGEE. CDR3 length equals 13 residues. Trimming pared 2 bases from V and 6 bases from J, leaving 8 bases between. This clonotype came up many times. Its specificity is unknown. TCRdb passed the 5' RACE reads through MiXCR, listing each CDR3 protein once. The sample carries 35,000 to 50,000 distinct CDR3 sequences, roughly 6.1% recorded once. This chain joins TRBV9 and TRBJ2-2; D ambiguous. The specimen sequenced was PBMCs or a T cell subset sorted from them (not recorded which). The sequence was obtained from an adult who had mild COVID-19 (a few samples of this study predate the infection). Cell type and time point are not known. The CDR3 region has the DNA TGTGCCAGCAGCGTCAATGTTCCCGGGGAGCTGTTTTTT. Amino acid sequence: CASSVNVPGELFF.